The clone carrying this TCR beta chain was counted only a few times. CD45RO-negative CD8 cells positively selected for CCR7 made up the naive population, which excluded terminally differentiated effector memory CD45RA+ cells. Libraries were prepared by immunoSEQ multiplex PCR; TCRdb keeps only in-frame clonotypes and omits some of them. The repertoire holds around 2,000,000 clones, with about 93% as singletons. This sample is drawn from a study of shared clonotypes between healthy human individuals. CDR1 is GTSNPN, CDR2 SVGIG, per germline (reference sequence). Trimming stripped 0 bases from V and 3 bases from J, with 8 bases between. The CDR3 contains 13 residues.

V is TRBV30 and J is TRBJ1-1, with no clear D. The sequence came from a man in his late teens or twenties in good health. Some clones in this sample may be carry-over from other donors' samples. Sequencing was done on a sample of naive CD8+ T cells from PBMCs. DNA of the CDR3: TGTGCCTGGAGTGTAAAAGCGGACACTGAAGCTTTCTTT. It is translated as CAWSVKADTEAFF.